Below, 13 T cell receptor beta chains from the same sample are listed, as sequenced in a study of T cells in Graves' hyperthyroidism and ophthalmopathy. The TCR beta CDR3 regions underwent amplification using RNA transcripts as the source. When the TCR CDR3 underwent first-round RT-PCR, the HTBI primer set was used. From the multiplex PCR reads, TCRdb called clonotypes with MiXCR, one entry per CDR3 protein. The sample gives 93,000 or so distinct CDR3 sequences, 40% to 50% of which show up once; 20% to 30% is in the top ten. The sample taken for sequencing was blood. These receptors were collected from a man aged 35-49 years with Graves' hyperthyroidism.

This clonotype was counted many times. The V call is TRBV15, the J call TRBJ1-1, with a possible D match to TRBD1 (5 bases). Germline V gene lookup returns CDR1 LNHNV and CDR2 YYDKDF (reference sequence). The CDR3 runs to 13 residues. V was clipped by 2 bases and J by 3 bases, with 7 bases between them. In nucleotides, the CDR3 is TGTGCCACCAGCAGACAACAGGACACTGAAGCTTTCTTT. Protein sequence: CATSRQQDTEAFF.

There are many counts of this clonotype. The chain joins TRBV7-6 to TRBJ2-6; 12 nucleotides align to TRBD2. Per the germline V gene, CDR1 is SGHVS and CDR2 is FNYEAQ. The CDR3 loop spans 19 amino acids. The ends lost 5 bases at V and 1 base at J; junction bases unmatched: 9. The CDR3 DNA follows: TGTGCCAGCAGCCCAGGACTAGCGGGATGGAAGTCTGGGGCCAACGTCCTGACTTTC. It translates to CASSPGLAGWKSGANVLTF. Combining the CDR3 with reference TRBV7-6 and TRBJ2-6 gives the whole variable domain GAGVSQSPRYKVTKRGQDVALRCDPISGHVSLYWYRQALGQGPEFLTYFNYEAQQDKSGLPNDRFSAERPEGSISTLTIQRTEQRDSAMYRCASSPGLAGWKSGANVLTFGAGSRLTVL.

This clonotype was observed at least ten times. The chain is built from TRBV5-1 and TRBJ1-1, with D possibly TRBD1 on 5 matching bases. The CDR3 runs to 14 residues. V was clipped by 6 bases and J by 1 base, with 13 bases between them. Germline V gene lookup returns CDR1 SGHRS and CDR2 YFSETQ. The CDR3 loop is CASTPRGGNTEAFF. In DNA form, the CDR3 reads TGCGCCAGCACACCTCGGGGGGGGAACACTGAAGCTTTCTTT.

This clonotype was seen repeatedly, ten times or more. This chain joins TRBV10-1 and TRBJ2-2; 14 bases match TRBD2. Germline loops: CDR1 WNHNN, CDR2 SYGVQD (reference sequence). The CDR3 contains 19 residues. Trimming took 3 bases from V and 0 from J; bases not matched to a gene: 6. DNA of the CDR3: TGCGCCAGCAGTGAAACGCGGACTAGCGGGGGGACGAACACCGGGGAGCTGTTTTTT. As protein: CASSETRTSGGTNTGELFF.

Concerning this clonotype itself: Lacking the conserved final phenylalanine or tryptophan, this CDR3 likely reflects a read error. The DNA is left out, because the CDR3 cannot be placed on it with certainty; the CDR3 is given as TCRdb lists it. The chain combines TRBV7-3 with TRBJ1-4. CDR1 and CDR2 from the germline V gene are SGHTA and FQGTGA. 9 amino acids form the CDR3, both terminal residues included. This CDR3 is CASSLMLLA.

This clonotype has just one count. Given a much more abundant clone one base away, this may be a read error. The chain recombines TRBV6-5 with TRBJ1-2; D may be TRBD1 (6 bases). The germline V gene has CDR1 MNHEY and CDR2 SVGAGI. The CDR3 spans 15 residues. CDR3 coding DNA: TGTGCCATCAGTTACTCGGGACATAAGAACTATGGCTACACCTTC. Translated: CAISYSGHKNYGYTF.

This CDR3 reads CASVPAGEQYF. CDR3 coding DNA: TGTGCCAGCGTTCCAGCGGGCGAGCAGTACTTC. The V gene is TRBV2, the J gene TRBJ2-7; possibly TRBD2 for D (6 bases). Germline V gene sequence: CDR1 SNHLY, CDR2 FYNNEI. The V gene lost 8 bases and the J gene lost 6 bases, with 11 bases spanning the gap. This CDR3 spans 11 amino acids.

The rearrangement joins TRBV2 to TRBJ1-2, with 8 bases aligning to TRBD1. Germline V CDR1 and CDR2: SNHLY, FYNNEI. The V gene end was trimmed by 11 bases and the J gene end by 7 bases; junction bases not matched to a gene: 12. The CDR3 sequence is 13 residues long. In DNA, the CDR3 is TGTGCCGGTAGTGTACAGGGGGATGCTGGCTACACCTTC. Translation gives CAGSVQGDAGYTF.

This clonotype qualifies as medium-sized (0.01 to 0.1%). V and J are TRBV7-9 and TRBJ2-1; tentatively, D is TRBD2 (5 bases). Trimming took 6 bases from V and 2 from J, leaving 11 bases between them. The CDR3 spans 14 residues. Looked up from germline, CDR1 is SEHNR and CDR2 is FQNEAQ (reference sequence). The CDR3 sequence: CASSSTRPYNEQFF. The CDR3 nucleotides are TGTGCCAGCAGTTCCACTAGACCCTACAATGAGCAGTTCTTC.

Worth noting for this clonotype: A read error may account for a junction end that differs from germline. The chain recombines TRBV2 with TRBJ1-1; no clear D gene. The germline gives CDR1 SNHLY, CDR2 FYNNEI. The CDR3 has 13 amino acids. The CDR3 spells CASTLKGYTEACF. CDR3 DNA: TGTGCCAGCACCCTGAAAGGGTACACGGAAGCTTGCTTT. Using reference TRBV2 and TRBJ1-1 for the parts outside the CDR3, the full variable domain is EPEVTQTPSHQVTQMGQEVILRCVPISNHLYFYWYRQILGQKVEFLVSFYNNEISEKSEIFDDQFSVERPDGSNFTLKIRSTKLEDSAMYFCASTLKGYTEACFGQGTRLTVV.

As concerns this clonotype: A much larger clone lies a single base off, so this may be a read error. The chain links TRBV6-5 to TRBJ2-7; TRBD2 aligns across 13 bases. V was pared by 11 bases and J by 2 bases, with 12 bases of the junction left unmatched. CDR1 is MNHEY, CDR2 SVGAGI, per germline. The CDR3 covers 16 residues. The CDR3 sequence: CAVRTSGGHATYEQYF. The CDR3 DNA reads as TGTGCCGTCCGGACTAGCGGGGGACACGCCACCTACGAGCAGTACTTC.

In this sample, this clonotype turned up a few times. The chain recombines TRBV6-1 with TRBJ2-1, with D uncertain. Germline V CDR1 and CDR2: MNHNS, SASEGT. The CDR3 has 17 residues. Trimming shortened V by 10 bases and J by 3 bases, and 25 bases separated the two germline ends. The CDR3: CATRRDPGPWGYNEQFF. The CDR3 DNA reads TGTGCCACAAGAAGGGATCCAGGCCCGTGGGGCTACAATGAGCAGTTCTTC.

This clonotype has at least ten counts. This chain connects TRBV7-3 to TRBJ2-1; D gene uncertain. The CDR3 extends over 12 amino acids. V was trimmed by 2 bases and J by 5 bases, leaving 4 bases between them. Germline V CDR1 and CDR2: SGHTA, FQGTGA. CDR3 sequence reads: CASSLVHNEQFF. The DNA for the CDR3 is TGTGCCAGCAGCTTAGTACACAATGAGCAGTTCTTC.